The 2 T cell receptor beta chains reported below all come from one sample, sequenced in a study of shared clonotypes between healthy human individuals. Only in-frame clones appear in the TCRdb table, and some are missing; sequencing was by immunoSEQ multiplex PCR. The table records about 600,000 clones, roughly 97% of them present only once. Sequencing used naive CD4+ T cells sorted from blood. The subset denotes: CD45RA+ positively selected. Receptors were obtained from a woman under 40 in good health.

This CDR3 reads CASSFFTSADPTQYF. CDR3 bases: TGTGCCAGCAGTTTCTTTACTAGCGCCGACCCGACCCAGTACTTC. The J gene is TRBJ2-5, the V gene TRBV28; TRBD2 matches at 7 bases. CDR1 and CDR2 (germline): MDHEN, SYDVKM. This CDR3 is 15 amino acids long. V was clipped by 3 bases and J by 7 bases; unmatched bases: 11.

The rearrangement links TRBV19 to TRBJ1-2; possibly TRBD1 for D (6 bases). The CDR3 spans 14 residues. The germline gives CDR1 LNHDA, CDR2 SQIVND (reference sequence). V shed 3 bases and J shed 7 bases, with 15 bases lying between them. CDR3 DNA sequence: TGTGCCAGTAGTATCGGCGGGGGCGCGGGTGGCTACACCTTC. Encoded protein: CASSIGGGAGGYTF.